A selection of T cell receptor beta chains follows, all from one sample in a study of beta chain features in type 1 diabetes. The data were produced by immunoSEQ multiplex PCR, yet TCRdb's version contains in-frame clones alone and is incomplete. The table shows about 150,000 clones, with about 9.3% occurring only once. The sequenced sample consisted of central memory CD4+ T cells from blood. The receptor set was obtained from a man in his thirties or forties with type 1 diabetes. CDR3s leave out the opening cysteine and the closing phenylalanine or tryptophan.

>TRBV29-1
SVDVGSGLEQY
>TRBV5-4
ASSTTTEGLPSYEQY
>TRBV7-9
ASSPPGVLGGSF
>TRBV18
ASSPPTGGLGEQY
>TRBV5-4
ATAGGADTQY
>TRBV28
ASSSPGQGASYEQY
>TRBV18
ASSLFSGELNTEAF
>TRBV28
ASSSPPLAGDTQY
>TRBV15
ATSRDESSGNTGELF
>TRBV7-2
ASTVAGGINEQF
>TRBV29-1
SVDFQGDEQY
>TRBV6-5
ASRPTPGTGGGYT
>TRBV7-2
ASSLQRNEQF
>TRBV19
ASRTSVASTDTQY
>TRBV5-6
ASSLGLSGRTQY
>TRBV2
ASSLSITWELF
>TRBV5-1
ASSPNTGGDEQF
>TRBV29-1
SVRWAGGGYT
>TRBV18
ASSPNGLEKLF
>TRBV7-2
ASSLGDTAPQH
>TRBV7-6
ASSHPRASSNEQF
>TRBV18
ASSQDRDHGYT
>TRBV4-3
ASSQEERGSAGYT
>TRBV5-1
ASSLAAGREETQY
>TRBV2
ASSSGQVVVPQH
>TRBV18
ASSPGTSGRETQY
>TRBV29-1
SVEPGLAGEQETQY
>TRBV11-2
ASSLGSGGHNEQF
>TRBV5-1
ASSTEYQETQY
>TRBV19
ASAPGGTHRETQY
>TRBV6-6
ATQGQGTNQPQH
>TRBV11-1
ASSLGGRIVDTQY
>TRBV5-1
ASSLEIQDEQY
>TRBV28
ASSLFAGAEAF
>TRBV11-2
ASSRGFEDLEY
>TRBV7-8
ASSHGDRVGYGYT
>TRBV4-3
ASSPDPISDMNTEAF
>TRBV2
ASSKTTNRDTEAF
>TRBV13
ASNGGRGIMNTEAF
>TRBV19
ASSMWSAERPNEQF
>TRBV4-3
ASSQGLAGSSGANVLT
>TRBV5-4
ASSLGSGSTDTQY
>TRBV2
ASSGLSGTDTQY
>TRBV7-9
ASSLDRASTGELF
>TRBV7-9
ASSHRGPQMNTGELF
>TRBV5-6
ASSLRTGTSGAGTQY
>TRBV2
ASQGNLQYNEQF
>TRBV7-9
ASSAESADYNEQF
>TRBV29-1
SVVLRRETQY
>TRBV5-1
ASSLSGRSQETQY
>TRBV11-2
ASSSGLGMRGGGGYEQF
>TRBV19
ASSSGRGTGGGDTEAF
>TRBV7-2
ASSLTVNTGELF
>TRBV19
ASSIGGQETQY
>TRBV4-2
ASSQGLTGELF
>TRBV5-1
ASGRDRGNEQF
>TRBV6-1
ASSERRGTQY
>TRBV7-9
ASSPGTSGDGEQY
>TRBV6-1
ASSRSGSQETQY
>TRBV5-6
ASSSLGTGDQPQH